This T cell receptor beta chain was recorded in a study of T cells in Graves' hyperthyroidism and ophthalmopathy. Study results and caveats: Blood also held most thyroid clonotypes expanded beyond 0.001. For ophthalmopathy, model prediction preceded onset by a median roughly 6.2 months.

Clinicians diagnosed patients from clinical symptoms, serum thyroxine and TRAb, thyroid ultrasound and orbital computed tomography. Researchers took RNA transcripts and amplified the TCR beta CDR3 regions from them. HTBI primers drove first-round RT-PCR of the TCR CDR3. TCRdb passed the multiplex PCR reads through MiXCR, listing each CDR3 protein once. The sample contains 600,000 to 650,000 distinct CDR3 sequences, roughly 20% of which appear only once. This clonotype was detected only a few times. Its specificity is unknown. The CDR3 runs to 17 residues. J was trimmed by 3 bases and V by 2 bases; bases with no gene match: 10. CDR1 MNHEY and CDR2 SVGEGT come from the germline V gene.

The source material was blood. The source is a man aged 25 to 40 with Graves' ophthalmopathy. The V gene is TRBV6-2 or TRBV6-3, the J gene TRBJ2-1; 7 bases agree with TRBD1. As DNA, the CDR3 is TGTGCCAGCAGTTACGTGGGTCTCCGGGACAGCTACAATGAGCAGTTCTTC. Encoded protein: CASSYVGLRDSYNEQFF.